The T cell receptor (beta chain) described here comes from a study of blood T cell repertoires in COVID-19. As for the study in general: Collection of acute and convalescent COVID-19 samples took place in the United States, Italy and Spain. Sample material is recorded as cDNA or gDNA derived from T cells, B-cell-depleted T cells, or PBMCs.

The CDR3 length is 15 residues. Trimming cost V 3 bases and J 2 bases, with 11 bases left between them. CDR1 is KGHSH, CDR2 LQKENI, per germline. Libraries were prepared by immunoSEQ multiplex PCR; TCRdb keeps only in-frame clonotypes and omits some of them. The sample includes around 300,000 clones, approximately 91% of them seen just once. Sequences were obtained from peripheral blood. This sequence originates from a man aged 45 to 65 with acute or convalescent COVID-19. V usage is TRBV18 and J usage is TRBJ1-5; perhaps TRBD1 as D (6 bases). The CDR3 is CASSPGAIGNQPQHF. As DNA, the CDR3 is TGTGCCAGCTCACCGGGGGCGATTGGCAATCAGCCCCAGCATTTT.